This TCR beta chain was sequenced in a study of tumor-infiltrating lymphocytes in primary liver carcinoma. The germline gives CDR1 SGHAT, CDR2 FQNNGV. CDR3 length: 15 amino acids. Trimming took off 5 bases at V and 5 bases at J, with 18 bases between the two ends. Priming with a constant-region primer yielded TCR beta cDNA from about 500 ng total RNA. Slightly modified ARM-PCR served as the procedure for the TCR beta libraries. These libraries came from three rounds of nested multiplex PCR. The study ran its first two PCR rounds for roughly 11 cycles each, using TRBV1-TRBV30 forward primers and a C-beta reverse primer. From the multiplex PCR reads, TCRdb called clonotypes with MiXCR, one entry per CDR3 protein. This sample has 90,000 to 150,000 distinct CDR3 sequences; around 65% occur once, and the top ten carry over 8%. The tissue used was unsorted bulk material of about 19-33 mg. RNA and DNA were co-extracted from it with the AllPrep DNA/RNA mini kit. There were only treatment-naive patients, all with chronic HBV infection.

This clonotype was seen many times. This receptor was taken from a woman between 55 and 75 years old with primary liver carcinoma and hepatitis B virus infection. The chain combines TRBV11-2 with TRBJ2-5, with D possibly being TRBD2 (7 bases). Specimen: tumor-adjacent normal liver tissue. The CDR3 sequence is CASSPVGGVPETQYF. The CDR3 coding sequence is TGTGCCAGCAGCCCCGTAGGGGGGGTCCCCGAGACCCAGTACTTC.